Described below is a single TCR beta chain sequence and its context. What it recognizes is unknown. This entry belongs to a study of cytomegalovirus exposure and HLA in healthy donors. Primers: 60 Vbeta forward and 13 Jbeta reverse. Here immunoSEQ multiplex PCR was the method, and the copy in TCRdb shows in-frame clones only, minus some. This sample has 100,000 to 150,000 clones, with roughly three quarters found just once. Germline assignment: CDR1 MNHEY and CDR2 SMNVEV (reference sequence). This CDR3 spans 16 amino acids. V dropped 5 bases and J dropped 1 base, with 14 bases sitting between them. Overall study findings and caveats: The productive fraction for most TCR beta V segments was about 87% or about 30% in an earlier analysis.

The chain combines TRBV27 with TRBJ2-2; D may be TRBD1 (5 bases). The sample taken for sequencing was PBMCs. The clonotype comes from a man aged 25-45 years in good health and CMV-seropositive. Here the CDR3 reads CASSNVQAWNTGELFF. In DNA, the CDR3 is TGTGCCAGCAGTAACGTACAGGCTTGGAACACCGGGGAGCTGTTTTTT.